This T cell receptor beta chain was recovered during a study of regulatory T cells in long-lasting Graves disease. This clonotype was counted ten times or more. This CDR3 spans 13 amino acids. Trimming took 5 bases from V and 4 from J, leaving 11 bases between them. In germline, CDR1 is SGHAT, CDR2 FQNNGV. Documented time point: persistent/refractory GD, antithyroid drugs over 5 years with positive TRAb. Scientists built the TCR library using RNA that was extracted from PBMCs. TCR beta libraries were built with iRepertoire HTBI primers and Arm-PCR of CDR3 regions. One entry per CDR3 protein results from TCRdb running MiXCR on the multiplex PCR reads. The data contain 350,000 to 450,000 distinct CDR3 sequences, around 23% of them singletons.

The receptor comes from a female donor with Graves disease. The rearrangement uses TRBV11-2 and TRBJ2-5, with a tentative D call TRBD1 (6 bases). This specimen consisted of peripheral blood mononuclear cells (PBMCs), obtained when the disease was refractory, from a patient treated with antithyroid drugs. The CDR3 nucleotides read TGTGCCAGCAGCCAACAGGGTCTAGAGACCCAGTACTTC. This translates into CASSQQGLETQYF.